The rows below give T cell receptor beta chains drawn from one sample of a study of blood T cell repertoires in COVID-19. TCRdb's copy holds only in-frame clones and misses some; the assay was immunoSEQ multiplex PCR. Of over 70,000 clones listed, 60% to 85% are singletons. Material for sequencing was peripheral blood. The receptors derive from a man aged 70 or older with acute or convalescent COVID-19. The CDR3 runs from the conserved cysteine through the conserved F or W. The D gene is left open where the match is weak. Part of the rows lack a size; the others show once, few, many or a class for expanded clones.

CDR3 DNA,CDR3 protein,V gene,D gene,clone size,J gene
TGCGCCAGCAGCTTGGGGGGGCCCGACAATGAGCAGTTCTTC,CASSLGGPDNEQFF,TRBV5-1,-,-,TRBJ2-1
TGTGCCAGCAGTCAGGGGCGGGAGACCCAGTACTTC,CASSQGRETQYF,TRBV2,-,-,TRBJ2-5
TGTGCCAGCGCCGGACAGGCTAATCAGCCCCAGCATTTT,CASAGQANQPQHF,TRBV2,TRBD1,-,TRBJ1-5
TGTGCCAGCAGTTACAGCAGGGGCACAGATACGCAGTATTTT,CASSYSRGTDTQYF,TRBV27,-,-,TRBJ2-3
TGTGCCAGCAGCTTCTATCCGACTGAGAACACTGAAGCTTTCTTT,CASSFYPTENTEAFF,TRBV7-9,-,-,TRBJ1-1
TGTGCCAGCAGCCTAGCGGGGCCAGATACGCAGTATTTT,CASSLAGPDTQYF,TRBV7-9,TRBD2,-,TRBJ2-3
TGTGCCAGCAGAGGGGGGGGAAGCTCTGGAAACACCATATATTTT,CASRGGGSSGNTIYF,TRBV2,-,-,TRBJ1-3
TGTGCCAGCAGTTTGGAACAGAGAAGTAAGACCCAGTACTTC,CASSLEQRSKTQYF,TRBV28,-,few,TRBJ2-5
TGTGCCAGCAGATTAACAGGGCAGTCCGCCGGGGAGCTGTTTTTT,CASRLTGQSAGELFF,TRBV11-2,-,-,TRBJ2-2
TGTGCCAGCAACGCGGACAGGGTGGGCTACGAGCAGTACTTC,CASNADRVGYEQYF,TRBV7-9,TRBD1,-,TRBJ2-7
TGTGCCAGCAGCCTGGGACAGGGGCAAAACTATGGCTACACCTTC,CASSLGQGQNYGYTF,TRBV7-2,TRBD1,-,TRBJ1-2
TGTGCCAGCAGTGAGATACTCAGGGGCGCCGGGGAGCTGTTTTTT,CASSEILRGAGELFF,TRBV2,-,-,TRBJ2-2
TGTGCCAGCAGCCTTCGGGGGAGTGAAAAACTGTTTTTT,CASSLRGSEKLFF,TRBV5-4,-,-,TRBJ1-4
TGTGCCAGCTCACCACTCCAGGCGGGCACCGGGGAGCTGTTTTTT,CASSPLQAGTGELFF,TRBV18,-,-,TRBJ2-2
TGTGCCAGCAGCGTAGGACTAGCGGGCGAGACCCAGTACTTC,CASSVGLAGETQYF,TRBV7-9,TRBD2,-,TRBJ2-5
TGTGCCAGCAGCTTAAGCCTTAACTATGGCTACACCTTC,CASSLSLNYGYTF,TRBV7-8,-,-,TRBJ1-2
TGTGCCTGGACCGGAGGTTGGACAGGGGCTCCTAGCTCCTATAATTCACCCCTCCACTTT,CAWTGGWTGAPSSYNSPLHF,TRBV30,TRBD1,-,TRBJ1-6
TGTGCCAGCAGTTTTTCAGGGTCCCAGCCCCAGCATTTT,CASSFSGSQPQHF,TRBV12-3/TRBV12-4,-,-,TRBJ1-5
TGTGCCACCAGTGATTTGGCTCAGACTGAAGCTTTCTTT,CATSDLAQTEAFF,TRBV24-1,-,-,TRBJ1-1
TGTGCCAGCAGCTTGGCCCAGGGGGCACGCTATGGCTACACCTTC,CASSLAQGARYGYTF,TRBV5-4,TRBD1,once,TRBJ1-2
TGCGCCAGCAGGGGCGGACAGAGCCTTGAAGCTTTCTTT,CASRGGQSLEAFF,TRBV10-1,-,-,TRBJ1-1
TGTGCCTGGAGTCTTCGGACTTCGAACACCGGGGAGCTGTTTTTT,CAWSLRTSNTGELFF,TRBV30,-,once,TRBJ2-2
TGTGCCAGCACCCGCGGGACTGTCGGGTGGGGTACTAATGAAAAACTGTTTTTT,CASTRGTVGWGTNEKLFF,TRBV9,-,-,TRBJ1-4
TGTGCCAGTAGTATCGCCTACCACTACGAGCAGTACTTC,CASSIAYHYEQYF,TRBV19,-,many,TRBJ2-7
TGTGCCAGTAGTGCGCGGGGGGCAACCTCCTACGAGCAGTACTTC,CASSARGATSYEQYF,TRBV19,TRBD2,once,TRBJ2-7
TGTGCCAGCAGTTATCTCACCGGGGAGCTGTTTTTT,CASSYLTGELFF,TRBV11-2,-,-,TRBJ2-2
TGTGCCAGCAGTTCACTAGCGGGACCTCTTTCTGAGCAGTTCTTC,CASSSLAGPLSEQFF,TRBV28,TRBD2,-,TRBJ2-1
TGTGCCAGCAATTCGGCAGGGGGCACAGATACGCAGTATTTT,CASNSAGGTDTQYF,TRBV9,-,-,TRBJ2-3
TGTGCCAGCAGTTACTCCGGACAGGTCAATCAGCCCCAGCATTTT,CASSYSGQVNQPQHF,TRBV6-5,TRBD1,-,TRBJ1-5
TGTGCCAGCAGCTTGGAACAGGGATACGAGCAGTACTTC,CASSLEQGYEQYF,TRBV7-3,-,-,TRBJ2-7
TGTGCCAGCAGTGAATTAGGCAGGGATGGTGAGCAGTTCTTC,CASSELGRDGEQFF,TRBV25-1,-,-,TRBJ2-1
TGTGCCAGCAGCGAAGGACTAGCGTGGGCCACCGGGGAGCTGTTTTTT,CASSEGLAWATGELFF,TRBV7-3,TRBD2,once,TRBJ2-2
TGTGCCAGCAGTGAATCTCTGGGGGAGGTGCAAGTAGGGAATGGCTACACCTTC,CASSESLGEVQVGNGYTF,TRBV6-1,-,-,TRBJ1-2
TGCGCCAGCAGCTTGGAAGCCTCTGGGGCCAACGTCCTGACTTTC,CASSLEASGANVLTF,TRBV5-1,-,-,TRBJ2-6
TGCAGCGCCCCGGGAACCAATGGCTACACCTTC,CSAPGTNGYTF,TRBV29-1,-,once,TRBJ1-2
TGTGCCAGCAGCTTTAGCGGGAGGGGGTACAATGAGCAGTTCTTC,CASSFSGRGYNEQFF,TRBV3-1/TRBV3-2,TRBD2,-,TRBJ2-1
TGTGCCAGCTCGGCACAAGGGGACACCGGGGAGCTGTTTTTT,CASSAQGDTGELFF,TRBV18,-,-,TRBJ2-2
TGTGCCAGCAGTGAAGTGGCTGAAAAACTGTTTTTT,CASSEVAEKLFF,TRBV2,-,-,TRBJ1-4
TGTGCCAGCAGCTTGGCAGCAGGGGGCAGCTATGGCTACACCTTC,CASSLAAGGSYGYTF,TRBV5-5,TRBD1,-,TRBJ1-2
TGTGCCAGCAGCCAACAGGCCTATGGCTACACCTTC,CASSQQAYGYTF,TRBV6-6,-,-,TRBJ1-2
TGTGCCAGCAGTGATCGGGACAGGGGACAAGAGACCCAGTACTTC,CASSDRDRGQETQYF,TRBV6-1,TRBD1,few,TRBJ2-5
TGTGCCTGGAGTGCGCGACTAGCGGGGGGAAAAGAGACCCAGTACTTC,CAWSARLAGGKETQYF,TRBV30,TRBD2,once,TRBJ2-5
TGTGCCTGGAGGGGAGGGGAGTATGAAAAACTGTTTTTT,CAWRGGEYEKLFF,TRBV30,-,-,TRBJ1-4